This is a list of T cell receptor beta chains from one sample in a study of blood T cell repertoires in COVID-19. Produced via immunoSEQ multiplex PCR; TCRdb's table is partial and in-frame only. The table records more than 9,000 clones, about four fifths of them present only once. The sample was peripheral blood. The receptors were sampled from a woman aged 60 to 75 with acute or convalescent COVID-19. CDR3s include the opening cysteine and the closing phenylalanine or tryptophan. Each record gives: V gene, clone size, D gene, J gene, CDR3 protein, CDR3 DNA. D genes are given only for firm matches. Only some rows state a clone size, as once, few, many or a class for expanded clones.

>TRBV7-3|few|TRBD1|TRBJ1-1
CASSPRSRGDQNTEAFF
TGTGCCAGCAGCCCCCGTTCCAGGGGGGATCAGAACACTGAAGCTTTCTTT
>TRBV7-8|.|.|TRBJ2-2
CASTRQGSTGELFF
TGTGCCAGCACCCGTCAGGGATCCACCGGGGAGCTGTTTTTT
>TRBV2|.|TRBD1|TRBJ1-2
CASRQGAGYGYTF
TGTGCCAGCAGACAGGGGGCCGGCTATGGCTACACCTTC
>TRBV2|.|TRBD2|TRBJ2-1
CASGGLAGEYNEQFF
TGTGCCAGCGGAGGGCTAGCGGGGGAATACAATGAGCAGTTCTTC
>TRBV23-1|.|.|TRBJ2-7
CASSQSMFLASGEYYEQYF
TGCGCCAGCAGTCAATCGATGTTTTTAGCATCGGGGGAATACTACGAGCAGTACTTC
>TRBV28|.|TRBD1|TRBJ1-1
CASSWDRVTEAFF
TGTGCCAGCAGCTGGGACAGGGTTACTGAAGCTTTCTTT
>TRBV9|.|TRBD2|TRBJ2-1
CASSPRGESYNEQFF
TGTGCCAGCAGCCCGCGGGGGGAATCCTACAATGAGCAGTTCTTC
>TRBV7-9|.|.|TRBJ2-1
CASGTGNEQFF
TGTGCCAGCGGCACGGGCAATGAGCAGTTCTTC
>TRBV3-1/TRBV3-2|.|.|TRBJ1-4
CASSDLGLRGEKLFF
TGTGCCAGCAGCGACCTAGGGCTCCGGGGTGAAAAACTGTTTTTT
>TRBV2|.|TRBD1|TRBJ1-2
CASSDGQGSYGYTF
TGTGCCAGCAGTGACGGACAGGGCTCCTATGGCTACACCTTC
>TRBV5-4|.|.|TRBJ1-4
CASSSGATNEKLFF
TGTGCCAGCAGCTCAGGGGCAACTAATGAAAAACTGTTTTTT
>TRBV5-1|.|TRBD1|TRBJ2-4
CASSLGPSGTGGFGAKNIQYF
TGCGCCAGCAGCTTGGGCCCCTCCGGGACAGGGGGCTTTGGAGCCAAAAACATTCAGTACTTC
>TRBV29-1|once|.|TRBJ2-2
CSVDPPSTLNTGELFF
TGCAGCGTTGACCCCCCGAGTACTCTTAACACCGGGGAGCTGTTTTTT
>TRBV2|.|TRBD2|TRBJ2-5
CASSGWRLAGADQETQYF
TGTGCCAGCAGTGGGTGGCGGCTAGCGGGCGCGGACCAAGAGACCCAGTACTTC
>TRBV19|.|.|TRBJ2-1
CASSTQGPAYNEQFF
TGTGCCAGTAGTACACAGGGCCCTGCCTACAATGAGCAGTTCTTC
>TRBV19|.|.|TRBJ1-1
CASSRGTGMNTEAFF
TGTGCCAGTAGCCGGGGAACAGGGATGAACACTGAAGCTTTCTTT
>TRBV18|once|.|TRBJ2-5
CASSPLAGEETQYF
TGTGCCAGCTCACCACTTGCCGGGGAGGAGACCCAGTACTTC
>TRBV10-3|.|.|TRBJ1-3
CAISESGKPSGNTIYF
TGTGCCATCAGTGAGTCGGGCAAACCCTCTGGAAACACCATATATTTT
>TRBV7-9|.|.|TRBJ1-1
CASSSNPNTEAFF
TGTGCCAGCAGCTCTAACCCGAACACTGAAGCTTTCTTT
>TRBV6-5|.|TRBD1|TRBJ2-7
CASSPRGSSYEQYF
TGTGCCAGCAGTCCCAGGGGGAGCTCCTACGAGCAGTACTTC
>TRBV19|.|.|TRBJ1-2
CASSIDNYYGYTF
TGTGCCAGTAGTATAGATAACTACTATGGCTACACCTTC
>TRBV5-1|.|.|TRBJ1-2
CASKGGQPNYGYTF
TGCGCCAGCAAGGGCGGACAGCCTAACTATGGCTACACCTTC
>TRBV4-1|.|.|TRBJ1-6
CASSQEPRGNSPLHF
TGCGCCAGCAGCCAAGAACCCCGGGGTAATTCACCCCTCCACTTT
>TRBV20-1|.|.|TRBJ1-3
CSASYGTGNTIYF
TGCAGTGCTAGTTACGGGACTGGAAACACCATATATTTT
>TRBV5-4|.|.|TRBJ1-2
CASSLDRNYGYTF
TGTGCCAGCAGCCTAGACAGGAACTATGGCTACACCTTC
>TRBV7-9|.|.|TRBJ1-2
CASSLVEAYGYTF
TGTGCCAGCAGCTTAGTTGAAGCCTATGGCTACACCTTC
>TRBV6-1|.|TRBD2|TRBJ2-5
CASSEAGGGMSETQYF
TGTGCCAGCAGTGAAGCCGGCGGGGGGATGAGTGAGACCCAGTACTTC
>TRBV5-1|.|TRBD1|TRBJ2-5
CASSPSDRAGWTQYF
TGCGCCAGCAGCCCATCGGACAGGGCCGGGTGGACCCAGTACTTC
>TRBV24-1|.|.|TRBJ2-1
CATSDSQYHGTSTYNEQFF
TGTGCCACCAGTGATTCTCAATACCACGGGACATCAACGTACAATGAGCAGTTCTTC
>TRBV14|.|.|TRBJ1-2
CASSRTEVKNGYTF
TGTGCCAGCAGCCGCACAGAAGTGAAAAATGGCTACACCTTC
>TRBV5-1|.|.|TRBJ1-2
CASSFGQSIYGYTF
TGCGCCAGCAGCTTCGGACAGAGTATATATGGCTACACCTTC
>TRBV6-1|once|TRBD1|TRBJ1-2
CASSDRDRVYGYTF
TGTGCCAGCAGTGACCGGGACAGGGTCTATGGCTACACCTTC
>TRBV18|.|.|TRBJ1-5
CASSRTGPQHF
TGTGCCAGCTCGCGAACGGGGCCCCAGCATTTT
>TRBV19|once|TRBD2|TRBJ2-7
CASSIVGAGDYEQYF
TGTGCCAGTAGTATAGTTGGAGCGGGGGACTACGAGCAGTACTTC
>TRBV25-1|.|TRBD1|TRBJ2-2
CASRSSGTGVTGELFF
TGTGCCAGCAGAAGCTCCGGGACAGGGGTCACCGGGGAGCTGTTTTTT